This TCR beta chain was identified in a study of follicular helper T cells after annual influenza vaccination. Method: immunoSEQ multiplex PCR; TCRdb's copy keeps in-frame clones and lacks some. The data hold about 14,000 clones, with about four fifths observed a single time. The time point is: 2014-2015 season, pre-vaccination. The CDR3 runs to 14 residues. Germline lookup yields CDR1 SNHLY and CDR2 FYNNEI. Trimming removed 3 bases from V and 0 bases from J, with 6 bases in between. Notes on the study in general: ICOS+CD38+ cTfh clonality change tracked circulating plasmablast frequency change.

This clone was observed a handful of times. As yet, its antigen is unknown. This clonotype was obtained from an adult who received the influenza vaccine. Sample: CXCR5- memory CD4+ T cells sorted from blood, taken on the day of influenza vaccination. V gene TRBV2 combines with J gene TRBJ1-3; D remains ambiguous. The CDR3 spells CASSEQDSGNTIYF. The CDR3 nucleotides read TGTGCCAGCAGTGAGCAGGACTCTGGAAACACCATATATTTT.